Following are 3 T cell receptor beta chains from one sample sequenced in a study of blood T cell repertoires in COVID-19. Profiled with immunoSEQ multiplex PCR; TCRdb holds only in-frame clones, not every one. The data hold about 90,000 clones, with approximately 75% observed a single time. The specimen was peripheral blood. The receptors were sampled from a woman aged 80 or over with acute or convalescent COVID-19.

This clone was seen once. CDR3 nucleotide sequence: TGTGCCAGCAGTGAATACAGGGTAAATTCACCCCTCCACTTT. It codes for CASSEYRVNSPLHF. The V gene is TRBV2, the J gene TRBJ1-6; TRBD1 is a possible D gene (6 bases). The germline gives CDR1 SNHLY, CDR2 FYNNEI. The CDR3 consists of 14 residues. V shed 2 bases and J shed 7 bases, with 9 bases lying between them.

The V and J genes are TRBV20-1 and TRBJ2-3; TRBD2 agrees at 9 bases. The V gene end was trimmed by 3 bases and the J gene end by 1 base; junction bases not matched to a gene: 5. CDR3 size: 15 residues. CDR1 and CDR2 from the germline V gene are DFQATT and SNEGSKA (reference sequence). The CDR3 bases are TGCAGTGCTAGTAGACTAGCGGACCGCACAGATACGCAGTATTTT. It specifies CSASRLADRTDTQYF.

The chain joins TRBV5-6 to TRBJ1-2; perhaps TRBD1 as D (6 bases). Germline V CDR1 and CDR2: SGHDT, YYEEEE. CDR3 size: 16 residues. V dropped 2 bases and J dropped 4 bases, with 18 bases sitting between them. In DNA form, the CDR3 reads TGTGCCAGCAGCTTTGGACGAGCCGGGGGGCTCTATGGCTACACCTTC. Protein: CASSFGRAGGLYGYTF.